A selection of T cell receptor beta chains follows, all from one sample in a study of blood T cell repertoires in COVID-19. Assay: immunoSEQ multiplex PCR; the TCRdb copy retains only in-frame clones and omits some. Of 150,000 to 200,000 clones listed, roughly nine tenths are singletons. The source material was peripheral blood. The receptor source for this set is a man aged 65 to 85 with active or convalescent COVID-19. The CDR3 runs from the conserved cysteine through the conserved F or W. Each record gives: clone size, J gene, D gene, CDR3 length, V gene, CDR3 DNA, CDR3 protein. D genes are given only for firm matches. Clone size, where shown, is once, few, many, or a class for clones that have expanded.

-	TRBJ2-2	-	13	TRBV5-5	TGTGCCAGCAGCTTGGTTGTCGCCGGGGAGCTGTTTTTT	CASSLVVAGELFF
-	TRBJ2-1	-	12	TRBV10-1	TGCGCCAGCGGCATCAGGGACAATGAGCAGTTCTTC	CASGIRDNEQFF
-	TRBJ2-7	TRBD1	13	TRBV7-9	TGTGCCAGCAGCCGACAGGGGGCGAGGGAGCAGTACTTC	CASSRQGAREQYF
once	TRBJ1-4	-	16	TRBV5-1	TGCGCCAGCAGCCCCCTCGGACAGTCGGTTCGGGAAAAACTGTTTTTT	CASSPLGQSVREKLFF
-	TRBJ2-7	-	12	TRBV28	TGTGCCAGCAGTCCCTTCTCCTACGAGCAGTACTTC	CASSPFSYEQYF
-	TRBJ2-3	-	15	TRBV5-1	TGCGCCAGCAGCCCGGAAAGACAGCCGACAGATACGCAGTATTTT	CASSPERQPTDTQYF
few	TRBJ2-7	-	13	TRBV7-2	TGTGCCAGCAGCTTATACAGGGACTACGAGCAGTACTTC	CASSLYRDYEQYF
-	TRBJ2-7	TRBD1	17	TRBV11-2	TGTGCCAGCAGCTTAGATCCCCTGCTGACAGGGCCCTACGAGCAGTACTTC	CASSLDPLLTGPYEQYF
-	TRBJ2-2	-	15	TRBV6-5	TGTGCCAGCAGACAAAGCGGACCGAACACCGGGGAGCTGTTTTTT	CASRQSGPNTGELFF
-	TRBJ1-1	TRBD1	14	TRBV2	TGTGCCTCCCGAGGGGGACAGGGGAACACTGAAGCTTTCTTT	CASRGGQGNTEAFF
-	TRBJ1-3	-	13	TRBV25-1	TGTGCCAGCAGACGTGAGAGTGGAAACACCATATATTTT	CASRRESGNTIYF
-	TRBJ1-3	-	15	TRBV28	TGTGCCAGCAGTGCGCCCGGGACACCTGGAAACACCATATATTTT	CASSAPGTPGNTIYF
-	TRBJ2-7	-	15	TRBV5-6	TGTGCCAGCAGCCTGCGCGGGACAGTACTCTACGAGCAGTACTTC	CASSLRGTVLYEQYF
-	TRBJ1-2	-	13	TRBV27	TGTGCCAGCAGTTTACAGGGGAACTATGGCTACACCTTC	CASSLQGNYGYTF
-	TRBJ2-6	-	18	TRBV2	TGTGCCAGCAGTGATAGTTTGTGGGCTCGTAGGGGGGCCAACGTCCTGACTTTC	CASSDSLWARRGANVLTF
-	TRBJ1-1	TRBD1	15	TRBV19	TGTGCCAGTAGTTCGTCAGGGGGAGTGAACACTGAAGCTTTCTTT	CASSSSGGVNTEAFF
-	TRBJ1-3	-	14	TRBV15	TGTGCCACCAGCAGCCCCCAGTCTGGAAACACCATATATTTT	CATSSPQSGNTIYF
-	TRBJ2-7	TRBD2	15	TRBV27	TGTGCCAGCAGGATGTTTAGCGGGGGACCCTACGAGCAGTACTTC	CASRMFSGGPYEQYF
-	TRBJ2-1	TRBD2	15	TRBV19	TGTGCCAGTAGTATATTCGGGACTAGGGCGCATGAGCAGTTCTTC	CASSIFGTRAHEQFF
-	TRBJ2-3	-	10	TRBV10-3	TGTGCCATCCGGGGAGATACGCAGTATTTT	CAIRGDTQYF
-	TRBJ1-2	TRBD1	15	TRBV5-4	TGTGCCAGCAGCTTCGGGGACAGGGGGTCTCTGGGCTACACCTTC	CASSFGDRGSLGYTF
-	TRBJ2-7	-	13	TRBV28	TGTGCCAGCAGTCTAGTCGACTCCTACGAGCAGTACTTC	CASSLVDSYEQYF
-	TRBJ2-1	-	13	TRBV4-1	TGCGCCAGCAGCGAGCTGGTCTTCAATGAGCAGTTCTTC	CASSELVFNEQFF
-	TRBJ2-5	-	11	TRBV29-1	TGCAGCGCAAGGACACAAGAGACCCAGTACTTC	CSARTQETQYF
-	TRBJ2-7	TRBD1	14	TRBV5-1	TGCGCCAGCAGCCCACAGGGGGGCGTGAACGAGCAGTACTTC	CASSPQGGVNEQYF
-	TRBJ2-6	-	17	TRBV25-1	TGTGCCAGCAGTGCCGGGACATCTAGCTCTGGGGCCAACGTCCTGACTTTC	CASSAGTSSSGANVLTF
-	TRBJ2-2	-	15	TRBV28	TGTGCCAGCAGTTTCGGGCGGCGGGGCACCGGGGAGCTGTTTTTT	CASSFGRRGTGELFF
-	TRBJ2-5	-	13	TRBV5-4	TGTGCCACGTATTCTCCAGGGCAAGAGACCCAGTACTTC	CATYSPGQETQYF